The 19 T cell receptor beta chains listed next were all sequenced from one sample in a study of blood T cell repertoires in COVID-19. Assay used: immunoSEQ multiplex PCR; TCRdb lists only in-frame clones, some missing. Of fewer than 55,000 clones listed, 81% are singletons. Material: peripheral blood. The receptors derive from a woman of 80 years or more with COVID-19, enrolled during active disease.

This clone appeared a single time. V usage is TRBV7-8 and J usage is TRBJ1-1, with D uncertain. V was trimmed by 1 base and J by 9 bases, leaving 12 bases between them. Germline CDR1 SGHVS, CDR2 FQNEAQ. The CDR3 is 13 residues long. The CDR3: CASSLGTAAQAFF. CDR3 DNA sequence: TGTGCCAGCAGCTTAGGAACGGCGGCCCAAGCTTTCTTT.

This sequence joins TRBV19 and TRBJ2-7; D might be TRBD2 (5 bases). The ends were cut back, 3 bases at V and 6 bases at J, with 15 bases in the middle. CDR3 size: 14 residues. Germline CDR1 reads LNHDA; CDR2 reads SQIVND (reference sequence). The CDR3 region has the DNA TGTGCCAGTAGTATCGGCGGGCTGTGGGTCGAGCAGTACTTC. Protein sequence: CASSIGGLWVEQYF.

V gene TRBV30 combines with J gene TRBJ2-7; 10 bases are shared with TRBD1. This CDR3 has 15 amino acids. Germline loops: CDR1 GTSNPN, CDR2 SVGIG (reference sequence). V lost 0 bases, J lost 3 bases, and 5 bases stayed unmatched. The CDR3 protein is CAWSVQGTGVYEQYF. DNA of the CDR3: TGTGCCTGGAGTGTACAAGGGACAGGGGTCTACGAGCAGTACTTC.

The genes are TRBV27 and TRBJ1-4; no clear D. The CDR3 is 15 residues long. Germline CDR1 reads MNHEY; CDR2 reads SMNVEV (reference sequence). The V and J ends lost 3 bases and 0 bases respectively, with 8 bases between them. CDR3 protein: CASSFFGATNEKLFF. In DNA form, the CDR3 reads TGTGCCAGCAGTTTTTTCGGAGCAACTAATGAAAAACTGTTTTTT.

The CDR3 is CASSPRDRDGYTF. DNA of the CDR3: TGTGCCAGCAGTCCTCGGGACAGGGACGGCTACACCTTC. V usage is TRBV12-3 or TRBV12-4 and J usage is TRBJ1-2; TRBD1 matches 9 bases. This CDR3 has 13 residues. J was trimmed by 8 bases and V by 5 bases; bases with no gene match: 6.

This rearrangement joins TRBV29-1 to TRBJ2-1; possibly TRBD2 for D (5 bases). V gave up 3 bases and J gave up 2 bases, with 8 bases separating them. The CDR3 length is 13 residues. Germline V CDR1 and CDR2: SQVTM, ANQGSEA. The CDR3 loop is CSVDNGAYNEQFF. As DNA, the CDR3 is TGCAGCGTTGACAACGGGGCCTACAATGAGCAGTTCTTC.

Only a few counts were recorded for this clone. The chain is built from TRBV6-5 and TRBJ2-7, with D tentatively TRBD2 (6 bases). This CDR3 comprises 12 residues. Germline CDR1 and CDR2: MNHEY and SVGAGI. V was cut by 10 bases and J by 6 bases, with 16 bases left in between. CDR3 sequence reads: CAIRTIKPEQYF. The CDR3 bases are TGTGCCATCAGGACTATCAAACCCGAGCAGTACTTC.

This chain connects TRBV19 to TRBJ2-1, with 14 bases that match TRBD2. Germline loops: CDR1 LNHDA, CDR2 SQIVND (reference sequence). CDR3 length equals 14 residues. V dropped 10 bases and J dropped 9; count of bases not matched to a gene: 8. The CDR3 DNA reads TGTGCCACCAGGGGGACTAGCGGGAGCGGTGAGCAGTTCTTC. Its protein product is CATRGTSGSGEQFF.

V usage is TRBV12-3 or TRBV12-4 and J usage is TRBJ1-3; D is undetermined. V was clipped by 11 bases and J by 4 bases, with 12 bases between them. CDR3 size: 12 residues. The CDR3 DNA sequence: TGTGCCTCGGCGGATTTCGGAAACACCATATATTTT. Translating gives CASADFGNTIYF.

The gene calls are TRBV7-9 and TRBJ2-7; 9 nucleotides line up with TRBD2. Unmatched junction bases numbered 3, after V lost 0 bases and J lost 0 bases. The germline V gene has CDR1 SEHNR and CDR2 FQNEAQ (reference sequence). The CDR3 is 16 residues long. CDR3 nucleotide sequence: TGTGCCAGCAGCTTAGCTAGTAGCGGGGGCTCCTACGAGCAGTACTTC. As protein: CASSLASSGGSYEQYF.

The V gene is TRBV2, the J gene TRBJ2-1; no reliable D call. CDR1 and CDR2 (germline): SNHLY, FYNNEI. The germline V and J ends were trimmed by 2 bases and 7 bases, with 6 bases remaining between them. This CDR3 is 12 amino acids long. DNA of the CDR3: TGTGCCAGCAGTGAACTGGCAAATGAGCAGTTCTTC. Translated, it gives CASSELANEQFF.

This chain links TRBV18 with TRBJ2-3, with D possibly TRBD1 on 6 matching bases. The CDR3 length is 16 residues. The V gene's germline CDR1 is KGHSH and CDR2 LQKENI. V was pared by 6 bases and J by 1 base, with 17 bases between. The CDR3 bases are TGTGCCAGCTCCCCTGTACCGGACAGTCGCACAGATACGCAGTATTTT. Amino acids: CASSPVPDSRTDTQYF.

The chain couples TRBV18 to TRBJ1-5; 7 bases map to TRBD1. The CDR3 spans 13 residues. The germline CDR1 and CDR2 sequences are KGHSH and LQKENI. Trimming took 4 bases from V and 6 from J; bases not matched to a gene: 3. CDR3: CASSQAGGQPQHF. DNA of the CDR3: TGTGCCAGCTCACAGGCAGGGGGTCAGCCCCAGCATTTT.

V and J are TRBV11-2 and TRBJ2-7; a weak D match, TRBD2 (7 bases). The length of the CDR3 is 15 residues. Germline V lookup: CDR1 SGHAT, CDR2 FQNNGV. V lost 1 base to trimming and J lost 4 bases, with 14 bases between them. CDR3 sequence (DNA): TGTGCCAGCAGCTTAGTCCGGGGGGCCCTATACGAGCAGTACTTC. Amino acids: CASSLVRGALYEQYF.

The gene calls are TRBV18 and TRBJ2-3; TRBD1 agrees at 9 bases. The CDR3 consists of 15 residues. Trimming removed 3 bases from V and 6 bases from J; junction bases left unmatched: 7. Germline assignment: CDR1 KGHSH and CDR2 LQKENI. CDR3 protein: CASSPRDRVGDTQYF. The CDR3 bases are TGTGCCAGCTCACCCCGGGACAGGGTAGGGGATACGCAGTATTTT.

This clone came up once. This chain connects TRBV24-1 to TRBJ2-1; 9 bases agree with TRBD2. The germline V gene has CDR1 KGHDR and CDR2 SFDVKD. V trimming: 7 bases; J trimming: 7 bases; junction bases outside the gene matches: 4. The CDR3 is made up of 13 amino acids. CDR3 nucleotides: TGTGCCACCAGGCCTAGCGGGACTAATGAGCAGTTCTTC. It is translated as CATRPSGTNEQFF.

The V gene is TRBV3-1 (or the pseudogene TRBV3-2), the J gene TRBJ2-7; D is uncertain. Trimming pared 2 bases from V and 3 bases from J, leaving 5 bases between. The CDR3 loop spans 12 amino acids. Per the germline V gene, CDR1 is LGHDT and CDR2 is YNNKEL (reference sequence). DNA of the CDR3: TGTGCCAGCAGCCAATTTAGCTACGAGCAGTACTTC. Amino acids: CASSQFSYEQYF.

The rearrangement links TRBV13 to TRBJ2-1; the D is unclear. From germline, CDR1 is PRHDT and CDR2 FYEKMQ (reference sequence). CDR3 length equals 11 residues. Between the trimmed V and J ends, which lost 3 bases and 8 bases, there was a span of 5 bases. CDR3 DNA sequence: TGTGCCAGCAGCTTGGCCGATGAGCAGTTCTTC. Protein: CASSLADEQFF.

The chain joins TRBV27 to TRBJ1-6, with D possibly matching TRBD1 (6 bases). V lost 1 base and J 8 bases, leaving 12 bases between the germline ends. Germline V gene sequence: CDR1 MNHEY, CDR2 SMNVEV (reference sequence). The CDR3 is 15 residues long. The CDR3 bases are TGTGCCAGCAGTTTATATACAGGGATGGATTCACCCCTCCACTTT. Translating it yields CASSLYTGMDSPLHF.